This record looks at one T cell receptor beta chain sequence and its context. Its antigen remains unidentified. The source of the sample is a study of cytomegalovirus exposure and HLA in healthy donors. Study findings and constraints: A later analysis linked a missense variant in DCLRE1C to the trimming of TCR beta V and J genes. Analyzed later, most CMV-associated TCR beta chains appeared HLA-restricted.

V gave up 1 base and J gave up 3 bases, with 12 bases separating them. CDR1 is SQVTM and CDR2 is ANQGSEA in the germline V gene. This CDR3 is 14 amino acids long. Both 60 Vbeta primers and 13 Jbeta primers went into the PCR. Assay used: immunoSEQ multiplex PCR; TCRdb lists only in-frame clones, some missing. This repertoire shows around 150,000 clones, over 75% found once; its top ten account for roughly 2%. The receptor's source is a man aged 30-40 years in good health and CMV-seronegative. The sample taken for sequencing was PBMCs. This chain connects TRBV29-1 to TRBJ1-2; weak D call: TRBD1 (5 bases). CDR3 coding DNA: TGCAGCGTTGAAGGGGGGGTATTAGACTATGGCTACACCTTC. This gives the protein CSVEGGVLDYGYTF.